This T cell receptor beta chain was obtained from a study of OX40 agonist ivuxolimab in advanced cancers. Overall study context: Of the patients, three showed partial responses, one with hepatocellular carcinoma and two with cutaneous melanoma.

Libraries were prepared by immunoSEQ multiplex PCR; TCRdb keeps only in-frame clonotypes and omits some of them. Of tens of thousands of clones in the sample, about 85% are singletons; the top ten hold roughly 4.9%. This TCR derives from an adult with an advanced solid tumor such as melanoma, head and neck, liver or kidney cancer. Here the sequenced sample was CD4+ or CD8+ T cells sorted from blood, taken in a trial of the OX40 agonist ivuxolimab.

CDR3 in amino acids: CASSQMGGYTF. CDR3 DNA: TGTGCCAGCAGTCAGATGGGGGGCTACACCTTC. The V gene is TRBV6-6, the J gene TRBJ1-2; D not resolved. The CDR3 has 11 residues. V lost 5 bases and J lost 8, with 9 bases in between. Germline loops: CDR1 MNHNY, CDR2 SVGAGI (reference sequence).